The 32 T cell receptor beta chains presented below share a single source sample, sequenced in a study of T cell clones after liver transplantation. Sequenced by immunoSEQ multiplex PCR; TCRdb stores in-frame clones only, minus some. The sample records tens of thousands of clones, roughly 90% being singletons. The sequenced sample was CD4+ T cells from blood, obtained before liver transplant. These receptors originate from a human donor who received a liver transplant.

The chain employs TRBV7-9 and TRBJ1-1, with a weak D call TRBD1 (5 bases). This CDR3 spans 19 amino acids. Looked up from germline, CDR1 is SEHNR and CDR2 is FQNEAQ (reference sequence). Trimming removed 4 bases at V and 2 bases at J, with 26 bases between. DNA of the CDR3: TGTGCCAGCAGCTCGCTTACCTACAGGTTCCCCCTATTAAACACTGAAGCTTTCTTT. Translating gives CASSSLTYRFPLLNTEAFF.

CDR3 sequence reads: CASSLDAGGSYNEQFF. The DNA for the CDR3 is TGCGCCAGCAGCTTGGACGCGGGAGGATCCTACAATGAGCAGTTCTTC. The V call is TRBV5-1, the J call TRBJ2-1, with 8 bases matching TRBD2. V shed 0 bases, J shed 1 base, and the junction held 3 bases outside the gene matches. The CDR3 length is 16 residues. Germline V gene data show CDR1 as SGHRS and CDR2 as YFSETQ.

The chain recombines TRBV19 with TRBJ1-1; D might be TRBD1 (6 bases). The V and J ends lost 6 bases and 9 bases respectively, with 11 bases between them. The CDR3 is made up of 11 amino acids. The germline CDR1 and CDR2 sequences are LNHDA and SQIVND (reference sequence). In DNA, the CDR3 is TGTGCCAGTAGAAGGGGGGATCAAGCTTTCTTT. This codes for CASRRGDQAFF.

This rearrangement joins TRBV10-3 to TRBJ2-1; 10 bases map to TRBD2. There are 18 residues in the CDR3. CDR1 and CDR2 from the germline V gene are ENHRY and SYGVKD. The V segment lost 0 bases and the J segment 7 bases; nucleotides outside the gene matches: 12. CDR3 sequence (DNA): TGTGCCATCAGTGAGTCTTCAGGGTGGACTAGCGGCCTTAATGAGCAGTTCTTC. This codes for CAISESSGWTSGLNEQFF.

The genes are TRBV5-6 and TRBJ1-2; 9 nucleotides agree with TRBD1. The CDR3 is made up of 16 amino acids. J was trimmed by 5 bases and V by 0 bases; bases with no gene match: 8. Germline values: CDR1 SGHDT, CDR2 YYEEEE. Here the CDR3 DNA reads TGTGCCAGCAGCTTGGCCAACATAGGACAGGGGTATGGCTACACCTTC. Translation: CASSLANIGQGYGYTF.

This chain links TRBV5-4 with TRBJ2-3, with 8 nucleotides matching TRBD2. The CDR3 runs to 15 residues. With 4 bases clipped from V and 0 bases from J, the junction kept 4 bases outside the gene matches. Germline CDR1 SGHNT, CDR2 YYREEE (reference sequence). CDR3 region: CASSQLAASTDTQYF. Here the CDR3 DNA reads TGTGCCAGCAGCCAACTAGCGGCTAGCACAGATACGCAGTATTTT. Variable domain in full (rest from reference TRBV5-4 and TRBJ2-3): ETGVTQSPTHLIKTRGQQVTLRCSSQSGHNTVSWYQQALGQGPQFIFQYYREEENGRGNFPPRFSGLQFPNYSSELNVNALELDDSALYLCASSQLAASTDTQYFGPGTRLTVL.

This rearrangement joins TRBV5-4 to TRBJ2-6; D possibly matches TRBD1 or TRBD2 (5 bases each). This CDR3 is 14 amino acids long. The germline V gene encodes CDR1 SGHNT and CDR2 YYREEE (reference sequence). V was cut by 7 bases and J by 1 base, with 9 bases left in between. CDR3: CASRGLSGANVLTF. In nucleotides, the CDR3 is TGTGCCAGCCGGGGCCTTTCTGGGGCCAACGTCCTGACTTTC.

This chain links TRBV6-5 with TRBJ2-5; possibly TRBD2 for D (6 bases). Germline values: CDR1 MNHEY, CDR2 SVGAGI. Between the trimmed V and J ends, which lost 8 bases and 7 bases, there was a span of 14 bases. This CDR3 has 12 residues. CDR3 in DNA: TGTGCCAGCCACACCCGGGGAGGGACCCAGTACTTC. Encoded protein: CASHTRGGTQYF.

The chain links TRBV28 to TRBJ1-5; 10 bases are shared with TRBD1. CDR3 length equals 17 residues. From germline, CDR1 is MDHEN and CDR2 SYDVKM. J lost 11 bases, V lost 8 bases, and 21 bases had no gene match. CDR3 residues: CASQTPPGQGPTGTQHF. The CDR3 nucleotides read TGTGCCAGCCAAACCCCCCCGGGACAGGGGCCAACGGGGACCCAGCATTTT. Looking up the rest from reference TRBV28 and TRBJ1-5 gives the full variable domain: DVKVTQSSRYLVKRTGEKVFLECVQDMDHENMFWYRQDPGLGLRLIYFSYDVKMKEKGDIPEGYSVSREKKERFSLILESASTNQTSMYLCASQTPPGQGPTGTQHFGDGTRLSIL.

This chain connects TRBV29-1 to TRBJ1-1; D uncertain. The CDR3 is 12 amino acids. Germline values: CDR1 SQVTM, CDR2 ANQGSEA. V lost 5 bases to trimming and J lost 6 bases, with 13 bases between them. The CDR3 loop is CSVRTLSSEAFF. DNA for the CDR3: TGCAGCGTTAGAACCCTGAGCTCTGAAGCTTTCTTT.

A single count supports this clone. The genes are TRBV11-2 and TRBJ1-1, with D tentatively TRBD1 (6 bases). Trimming removed 0 bases at V and 3 bases at J, with 11 bases between. CDR3 length: 15 residues. Germline V lookup: CDR1 SGHAT, CDR2 FQNNGV. The CDR3 DNA follows: TGTGCCAGCAGCTTAGATTACAGGGTTTACACTGAAGCTTTCTTT. Its translation: CASSLDYRVYTEAFF.

The chain combines TRBV19 with TRBJ2-2; possible D gene TRBD1, 5 bases. The CDR3 runs to 14 residues. The germline V gene has CDR1 LNHDA and CDR2 SQIVND (reference sequence). V dropped 6 bases and J dropped 3 bases, with 11 bases sitting between them. CDR3 sequence (DNA): TGTGCCAGTAGATTGACAGTACACACCGGGGAGCTGTTTTTT. Residues: CASRLTVHTGELFF.

This clone has just one count. The gene calls are TRBV11-2 and TRBJ1-5; maybe TRBD1 (5 bases). Per germline, CDR1 SGHAT and CDR2 FQNNGV. Trimming took off 2 bases at V and 0 bases at J, with 8 bases between the two ends. CDR3 length: 15 amino acids. CDR3 sequence (DNA): TGTGCCAGCAGCTTAAGTCAGGGTAGCAATCAGCCCCAGCATTTT. Translating gives CASSLSQGSNQPQHF.

CDR3 sequence reads: CASSVELAGTEQYF. CDR3 in DNA: TGTGCCAGCAGCGTAGAACTAGCGGGAACCGAGCAGTACTTC. V and J are TRBV9 and TRBJ2-7; 10 bases align to TRBD2. J lost 6 bases, V lost 0 bases, and 3 bases had no gene match. The CDR3 contains 14 residues. Germline V gene data show CDR1 as SGDLS and CDR2 as YYNGEE.

V and J are TRBV5-4 and TRBJ2-3, with 8 nucleotides matching TRBD2. Germline trimming cut 0 bases from V and 7 bases from J; bases unmatched to any gene: 10. CDR1 and CDR2 (germline): SGHNT, YYREEE (reference sequence). CDR3 length: 16 residues. The CDR3 sequence: CASSLAAGVGRNTQYF. The CDR3 DNA reads as TGTGCCAGCAGCTTGGCAGCGGGAGTGGGTAGGAATACGCAGTATTTT. Full variable domain (outside the CDR3, taken from reference TRBV5-4 and TRBJ2-3): ETGVTQSPTHLIKTRGQQVTLRCSSQSGHNTVSWYQQALGQGPQFIFQYYREEENGRGNFPPRFSGLQFPNYSSELNVNALELDDSALYLCASSLAAGVGRNTQYFGPGTRLTVL.

The rearrangement joins TRBV18 to TRBJ1-4; 7 bases line up with TRBD1. This CDR3 has 15 residues. V shed 3 bases and J 7 bases; nucleotides not matched to a gene: 8. CDR1 is KGHSH, CDR2 LQKENI, per germline. The CDR3 sequence: CASSPQQGMGEKLFF. The CDR3 nucleotides read TGTGCCAGCTCACCCCAACAGGGGATGGGTGAAAAACTGTTTTTT.

The J gene is TRBJ2-1, the V gene TRBV5-1; 14 bases fit TRBD2. The V segment lost 4 bases and the J segment 7 bases; nucleotides outside the gene matches: 7. The CDR3 totals 16 residues. Germline V gives CDR1 SGHRS, CDR2 YFSETQ. CDR3 sequence reads: CASSTGTSGSWNEQFF. DNA for the CDR3: TGCGCCAGCAGCACCGGGACTAGCGGGAGTTGGAATGAGCAGTTCTTC.

This clone was seen once. This sequence joins TRBV19 and TRBJ2-5, with 9 bases aligning to TRBD1. V lost 2 bases, J lost 2 bases, and 6 bases stayed unmatched. In germline, CDR1 is LNHDA, CDR2 SQIVND (reference sequence). This CDR3 contains 16 residues. The CDR3 spells CASSITTGGGQETQYF. As DNA, the CDR3 is TGTGCCAGTAGTATAACGACAGGGGGTGGACAAGAGACCCAGTACTTC.

The chain uses TRBV6-6 and TRBJ2-7, with 11 nucleotides matching TRBD2. Unmatched junction bases numbered 3, after V lost 2 bases and J lost 3 bases. From germline, CDR1 is MNHNY and CDR2 SVGAGI (reference sequence). CDR3 length equals 15 residues. CDR3 DNA sequence: TGTGCCAGCAGTTACAGAGGGACTAGCGGCTACGAGCAGTACTTC. Translating it yields CASSYRGTSGYEQYF.

The chain has TRBV18 and TRBJ2-5; the D call may be TRBD1 or TRBD2 (5 bases each). Deletions cut 4 bases from V and 5 bases from J, with 11 bases between. There are 13 residues in the CDR3. The germline CDR1 and CDR2 sequences are KGHSH and LQKENI. The CDR3: CASSLRGGETQYF. The DNA of the CDR3 is TGTGCCAGCTCACTGAGGGGTGGCGAGACCCAGTACTTC.

The chain recombines TRBV5-1 with TRBJ2-2; D might be TRBD1 (6 bases). Germline V gene lookup returns CDR1 SGHRS and CDR2 YFSETQ. Between the trimmed V and J ends, which lost 7 bases and 4 bases, there was a span of 14 bases. There are 14 residues in the CDR3. CDR3 loop: CASLTGPSTGELFF. CDR3 DNA: TGCGCCAGCTTAACAGGGCCGAGCACCGGGGAGCTGTTTTTT.

V usage is TRBV7-9 and J usage is TRBJ1-5; maybe TRBD1 (6 bases). The germline CDR1 and CDR2 sequences are SEHNR and FQNEAQ (reference sequence). The CDR3 is 18 amino acids. The ends were cut back, 4 bases at V and 0 bases at J, with 19 bases in the middle. The CDR3 region has the DNA TGTGCCAGCAGCTCGGACCTCGGGCAGGGGTATAGCAATCAGCCCCAGCATTTT. Translated, it gives CASSSDLGQGYSNQPQHF.

The chain has TRBV2 and TRBJ1-2; TRBD1 is a possible D gene (6 bases). In germline, CDR1 is SNHLY, CDR2 FYNNEI. V shed 0 bases and J shed 1 base, with 18 bases lying between them. This CDR3 is 18 amino acids long. The CDR3 is CASSEAPWAGEFNYGYTF. For the CDR3, the DNA is TGTGCCAGCAGTGAAGCGCCCTGGGCAGGGGAATTTAACTATGGCTACACCTTC.

The V gene is TRBV7-2, the J gene TRBJ2-7; 12 bases are a match to TRBD2. Germline loops: CDR1 SGHTA, CDR2 FQGNSA. This CDR3 region has 15 residues. V shed 5 bases, J shed 5 bases, and the junction held 7 bases outside the gene matches. CDR3 sequence reads: CASSRQLAGGDEQYF. The CDR3 nucleotides read TGTGCCAGCAGCCGCCAACTAGCGGGAGGAGACGAGCAGTACTTC.

This clone was seen a few times. CDR3 region: CASNRGVATVEQYF. The CDR3 DNA is TGTGCCAGCAACAGGGGGGTAGCTACGGTCGAGCAGTACTTC. The chain recombines TRBV2 with TRBJ2-7; 8 bases match TRBD1. The CDR3 length is 14 residues. J gave up 6 bases and V 7 bases, and 11 bases lay outside the gene matches. Germline V CDR1 and CDR2: SNHLY, FYNNEI. Full variable domain (outside the CDR3, taken from reference TRBV2 and TRBJ2-7): EPEVTQTPSHQVTQMGQEVILRCVPISNHLYFYWYRQILGQKVEFLVSFYNNEISEKSEIFDDQFSVERPDGSNFTLKIRSTKLEDSAMYFCASNRGVATVEQYFGPGTRLTVT.

The rearrangement uses TRBV11-2 and TRBJ2-7, with D possibly matching TRBD2 (5 bases). This CDR3 contains 14 residues. Germline V gives CDR1 SGHAT, CDR2 FQNNGV. The V end lost 0 bases, the J end lost 6 bases, and 12 bases lay between the germline ends. Written as DNA, the CDR3 is TGTGCCAGCAGCTTAGATCCGGGTCGGGGCGAGCAGTACTTC. Translation: CASSLDPGRGEQYF.

This clone was observed a single time. The rearrangement joins TRBV30 to TRBJ2-3; D is tentatively TRBD1 or TRBD2 (5 bases each). The CDR3 extends over 14 amino acids. CDR1 and CDR2 (germline): GTSNPN, SVGIG (reference sequence). The germline V and J ends were trimmed by 0 bases and 0 bases, with 7 bases remaining between them. Here the CDR3 reads CAWSVRDSTDTQYF. CDR3 sequence (DNA): TGTGCCTGGAGTGTCCGGGACAGCACAGATACGCAGTATTTT. The whole variable domain, filled in from reference TRBV30 and TRBJ2-3, reads SQTIHQWPATLVQPVGSPLSLECTVEGTSNPNLYWYRQAAGRGLQLLFYSVGIGQISSEVPQNLSASRPQDRQFILSSKKLLLSDSGFYLCAWSVRDSTDTQYFGPGTRLTVL.

CDR3 in DNA: TGTGCCAGCAGGAGGGACAACCTCTACGAGCAGTACTTC. This encodes CASRRDNLYEQYF. The V call is TRBV2, the J call TRBJ2-7, with D possibly being TRBD1 (6 bases). V shed 6 bases and J shed 3 bases, with 12 bases lying between them. There are 13 residues in the CDR3. The germline V gene has CDR1 SNHLY and CDR2 FYNNEI.

The chain combines TRBV5-1 with TRBJ1-5, with 8 positions matching TRBD1. This CDR3 comprises 15 residues. Unmatched junction bases numbered 9, after V lost 4 bases and J lost 6 bases. Germline V gene lookup returns CDR1 SGHRS and CDR2 YFSETQ. CDR3 DNA sequence: TGCGCCAGCAGCCGAACGACAGGGACAGGTCAGCCCCAGCATTTT. It translates to CASSRTTGTGQPQHF.

This chain joins TRBV19 and TRBJ1-1; D remains ambiguous. The ends were cut back, 5 bases at V and 5 bases at J, with 12 bases in the middle. This CDR3 region has 13 residues. In germline, CDR1 is LNHDA, CDR2 SQIVND (reference sequence). The CDR3 region is CASSPEGGTEAFF. The DNA of the CDR3 is TGTGCCAGTAGTCCGGAGGGAGGAACTGAAGCTTTCTTT.

This chain uses TRBV11-2 with TRBJ2-6, with D unresolved. Per the germline V gene, CDR1 is SGHAT and CDR2 is FQNNGV. The germline V and J ends were trimmed by 5 bases and 2 bases, with 10 bases remaining between them. The CDR3 is 15 amino acids. CDR3 sequence (DNA): TGTGCCAGCAGCCCCCTAAGGGCTGGGGCCAACGTCCTGACTTTC. Protein sequence: CASSPLRAGANVLTF.

V is TRBV10-3 and J is TRBJ1-5, with TRBD1 matching 7 bases. This CDR3 is built from 13 residues. Germline loops: CDR1 ENHRY, CDR2 SYGVKD. The ends lost 11 bases at V and 2 bases at J; junction bases unmatched: 6. The CDR3 sequence: CASDRDGNQPQHF. The DNA for the CDR3 is TGTGCCTCCGACAGGGATGGCAATCAGCCCCAGCATTTT.